The source of this T cell receptor (beta chain) is a study of CD8+ T cells in alopecia areata. Whole-study results and caveats: Across lesional scalp, and particularly alopecia totalis/universalis, clonality surpassed that of normal scalp.

On this clone itself: Its antigen is undetermined.

Reverse transcription of extracted RNA yielded cDNA, which provided the sequencing template. TCRdb keeps only in-frame clones here, not all; method: immunoSEQ multiplex PCR. The data contain fewer than 200,000 clones, 60% of them singletons. Stated treatment: oral pan-JAK inhibitor, 5-10 mg twice daily. Researchers took lesional scalp punch biopsies and peripheral blood from people who were alopecia areata patients. Sorting from PBMCs produced CD4+ and CD8+ T cells. V dropped 6 bases and J dropped 1 base, with 16 bases sitting between them. Per germline, CDR1 SGHRS and CDR2 YFSETQ. The CDR3 is 16 residues long.

The chain recombines TRBV5-1 with TRBJ2-2; D remains ambiguous. Sequenced material: CD4+ T cells sorted from blood, taken at week 24, from a patient treated with tofacitinib. The sequence came from a human donor with alopecia areata. CDR3 region: CASTPSSQMNTGELFF. The CDR3 nucleotides read TGCGCCAGCACCCCGAGTTCCCAGATGAACACCGGGGAGCTGTTTTTT.